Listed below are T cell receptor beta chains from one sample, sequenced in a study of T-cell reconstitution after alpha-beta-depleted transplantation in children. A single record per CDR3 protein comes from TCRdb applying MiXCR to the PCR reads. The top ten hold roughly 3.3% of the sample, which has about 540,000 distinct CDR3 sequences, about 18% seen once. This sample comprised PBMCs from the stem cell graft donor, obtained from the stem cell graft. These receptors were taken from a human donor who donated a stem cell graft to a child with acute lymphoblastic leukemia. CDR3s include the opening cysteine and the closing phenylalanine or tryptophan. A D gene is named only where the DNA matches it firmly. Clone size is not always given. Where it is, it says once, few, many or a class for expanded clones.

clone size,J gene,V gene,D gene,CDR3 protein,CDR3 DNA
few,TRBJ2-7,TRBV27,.,CASSAPQDLYEQYF,TGTGCCAGCAGTGCCCCACAGGACCTCTACGAGCAGTACTTC
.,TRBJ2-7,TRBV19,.,CASRPDGRPSYEQYF,TGTGCCAGTAGGCCTGATGGGCGACCGTCCTACGAGCAGTACTTC
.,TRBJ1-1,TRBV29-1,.,CSVERQGGSEAFF,TGCAGCGTTGAACGGCAGGGTGGATCTGAAGCTTTCTTT
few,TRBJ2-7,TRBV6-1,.,CASRRPSTREQYF,TGTGCCAGCAGACGACCCTCGACCCGTGAGCAGTACTTC
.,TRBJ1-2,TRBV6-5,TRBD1,CASSYAPQGANGYTF,TGTGCCAGCAGTTACGCCCCACAGGGGGCGAATGGCTACACCTTC
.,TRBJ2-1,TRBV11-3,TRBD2,CASSLGGLAGEQFF,TGTGCCAGCAGTCTAGGGGGACTAGCGGGAGAACAGTTCTTC
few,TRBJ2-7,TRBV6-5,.,CASSYYSSYEQYF,TGTGCCAGCAGTTATTACTCGTCCTACGAGCAGTACTTC
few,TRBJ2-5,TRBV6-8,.,CASSYQGADAAQYF,TGTGCCAGCAGTTACCAGGGCGCGGACGCGGCCCAGTACTTC
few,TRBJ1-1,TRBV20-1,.,CSARRGGVSEAFF,TGCAGTGCTCGTCGCGGGGGCGTCTCTGAAGCTTTCTTT
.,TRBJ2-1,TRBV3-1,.,CASSQEYLPSYNEQFF,TGTGCCAGCAGCCAAGAATATCTGCCCTCCTACAATGAGCAGTTCTTC
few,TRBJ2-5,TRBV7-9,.,CASTSRAGPQETQYF,TGTGCCAGCACCTCCAGGGCGGGCCCCCAAGAGACCCAGTACTTC
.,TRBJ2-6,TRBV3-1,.,CASSPSYGANVLTF,TGTGCCAGCAGCCCATCCTATGGGGCCAACGTCCTGACTTTC
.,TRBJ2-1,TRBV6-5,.,CASSYSSQGLTHNEQFF,TGTGCCAGCAGTTACTCCTCCCAAGGTTTAACACACAATGAGCAGTTCTTC
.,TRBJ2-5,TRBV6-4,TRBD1,CANVLVTGERAGETQYF,TGTGCCAACGTCCTCGTTACAGGGGAAAGGGCTGGGGAGACCCAGTACTTC
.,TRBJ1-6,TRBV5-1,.,CASSSRQDPYSPLHF,TGCGCCAGCAGCTCCCGACAGGACCCTTATTCACCCCTCCACTTT
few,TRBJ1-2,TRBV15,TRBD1,CATSRWGQEIHGYTF,TGTGCCACCAGCAGATGGGGACAGGAAATCCATGGCTACACCTTC
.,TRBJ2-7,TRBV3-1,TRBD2,CASSQPFSGRSDEQYF,TGTGCCAGCAGCCAACCGTTTAGCGGGAGGTCAGACGAGCAGTACTTC
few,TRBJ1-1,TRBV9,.,CASSETQRQNTEAFF,TGTGCCAGCAGCGAGACACAGAGACAGAACACTGAAGCTTTCTTT
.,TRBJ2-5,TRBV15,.,CATSRDGGLGETQYF,TGTGCCACCAGCAGAGATGGGGGCTTAGGGGAGACCCAGTACTTC
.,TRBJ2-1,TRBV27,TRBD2,CASSLSFPLLAGVINNEQFF,TGTGCCAGCAGTTTATCCTTTCCACTCCTAGCGGGAGTAATCAACAATGAGCAGTTCTTC
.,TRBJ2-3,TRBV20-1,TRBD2,CSARDTAGGNTDTQYF,TGCAGTGCTAGAGATACGGCGGGAGGGAACACAGATACGCAGTATTTT
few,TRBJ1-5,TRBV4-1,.,CASSQGLLTGLNQPQHF,TGCGCCAGCAGCCAAGGGCTCCTCACAGGGTTGAATCAGCCCCAGCATTTT
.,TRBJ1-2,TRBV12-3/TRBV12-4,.,CASSPDGGRGYTF,TGTGCCAGCAGTCCGGACGGAGGTCGTGGCTACACCTTC
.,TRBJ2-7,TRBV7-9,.,CASSLIQGGEQYF,TGTGCCAGCAGCTTAATCCAGGGGGGCGAGCAGTACTTC
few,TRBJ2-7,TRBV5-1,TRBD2,CASSLDGRAAYEQYF,TGCGCCAGCAGCTTGGATGGGAGGGCCGCCTACGAGCAGTACTTC
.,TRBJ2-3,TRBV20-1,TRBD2,CSASGTSGTTDTQYF,TGCAGTGCTTCTGGGACTAGCGGGACCACAGATACGCAGTATTTT